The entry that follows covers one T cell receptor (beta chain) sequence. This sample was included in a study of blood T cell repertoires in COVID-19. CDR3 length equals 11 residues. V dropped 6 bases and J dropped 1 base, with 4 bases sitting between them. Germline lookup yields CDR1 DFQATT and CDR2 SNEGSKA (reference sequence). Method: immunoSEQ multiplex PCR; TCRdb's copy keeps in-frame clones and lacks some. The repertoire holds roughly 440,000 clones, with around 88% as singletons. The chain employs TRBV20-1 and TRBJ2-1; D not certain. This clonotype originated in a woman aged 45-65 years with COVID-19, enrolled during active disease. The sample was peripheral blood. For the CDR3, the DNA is TGCAGTGCACTTTCCTACAATGAGCAGTTCTTC. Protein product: CSALSYNEQFF.